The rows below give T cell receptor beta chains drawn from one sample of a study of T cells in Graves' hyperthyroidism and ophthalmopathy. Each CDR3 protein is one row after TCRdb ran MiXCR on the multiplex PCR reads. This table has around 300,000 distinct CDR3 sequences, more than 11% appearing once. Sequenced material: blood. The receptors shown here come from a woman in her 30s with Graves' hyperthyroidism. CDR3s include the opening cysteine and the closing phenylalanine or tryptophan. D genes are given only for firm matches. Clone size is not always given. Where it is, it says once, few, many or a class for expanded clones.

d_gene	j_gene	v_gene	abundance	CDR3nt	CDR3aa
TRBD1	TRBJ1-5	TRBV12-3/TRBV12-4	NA	TGTGCCAGCACCTTAGCGCGGGACAGTAATAGCAATCAGCCCCAGCATTTT	CASTLARDSNSNQPQHF
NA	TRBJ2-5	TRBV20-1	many	TGCAGCCCGACTCGAGGGGAGACCCAGTACTTC	CSPTRGETQYF
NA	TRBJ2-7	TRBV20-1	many	TGCAGTGCTAGACTGCTGGGAAGCGGAGCCTACGAGCAGTACTTC	CSARLLGSGAYEQYF
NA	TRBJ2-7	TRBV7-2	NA	TGTGCCAGCAGCTTAGAGCCTAGCGCTTACTACGAGCAGTACTTC	CASSLEPSAYYEQYF
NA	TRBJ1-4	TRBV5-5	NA	TGTGCCAGCAGCCGCGGACCCGACCACGAACTGTTTTTT	CASSRGPDHELFF
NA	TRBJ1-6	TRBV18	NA	TGTGCCAGCTCACCGGCGAAGGGGAATTCACCCCTCCACTTT	CASSPAKGNSPLHF
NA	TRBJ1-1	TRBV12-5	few	TGTGCTAGTGGTCATACAGGGACGGACACTGAAGCTTTCTTT	CASGHTGTDTEAFF
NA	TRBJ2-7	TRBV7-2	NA	TGTGCCAGCAGCTTAGCGGGAGGGGGCACTTTCGAGCAGTACTTC	CASSLAGGGTFEQYF
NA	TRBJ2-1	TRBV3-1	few	TGTGCCAGCAGCCAAGGAGTCGGTGAGCAGTTCTTC	CASSQGVGEQFF
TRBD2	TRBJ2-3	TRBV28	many	TGTGCCAGCAGCGCAACTAGCGGCACAGATACGCAGTATTTT	CASSATSGTDTQYF
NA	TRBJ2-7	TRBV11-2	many	TGTGCCAGCAGCTCCTGGAGCGAGCAGTACTTC	CASSSWSEQYF
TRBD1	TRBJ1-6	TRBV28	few	TGTGCCAGCAGTCTAAGGGACAGTTATAAATTCTATAATTCACCCCTCCACTTT	CASSLRDSYKFYNSPLHF
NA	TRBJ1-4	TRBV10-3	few	TGTGCCATCAGTGACCCTAGTGAGGGGGAAAAACTGTTTTTT	CAISDPSEGEKLFF
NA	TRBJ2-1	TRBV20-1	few	TGCAGTGCTAGAGATCGAATCCAGGGTACTAGCCAAGGCTCCTACAATGAGCAGTTCTTC	CSARDRIQGTSQGSYNEQFF
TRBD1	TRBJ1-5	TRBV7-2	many	TGTGCCAGCAGCTTAATGGGACAGGTGATCAATCAGCCCCAGCATTTT	CASSLMGQVINQPQHF
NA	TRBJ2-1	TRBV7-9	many	TGTGCCAGCAGCCGCCGGACGGTCTACAATGAGCAGTTCTTC	CASSRRTVYNEQFF
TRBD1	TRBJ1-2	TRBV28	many	TGTGCCAGCAGTTTCCCGGGACAGAACTATGGCTACACCTTC	CASSFPGQNYGYTF
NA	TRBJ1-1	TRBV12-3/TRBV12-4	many	TGTGCCAGCAGTATTCTTCAGGGGAACACTGAAGCTTTCTTT	CASSILQGNTEAFF
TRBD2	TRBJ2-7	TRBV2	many	TGTGCCAGCAGTGACCTTACTAGCGCCGAGCAGTACTTC	CASSDLTSAEQYF
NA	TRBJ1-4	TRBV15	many	TGTGCCACCAGCAGGGGTGGTGAAAAACTGTTTTTT	CATSRGGEKLFF
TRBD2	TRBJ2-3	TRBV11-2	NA	TGTGCCAGCAGCTTAGAACGCGGGAGTGGGGCCACAGATACGCAGTATTTT	CASSLERGSGATDTQYF
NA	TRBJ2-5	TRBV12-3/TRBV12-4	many	TGTGCCAGCAGTTTAACCGTCGGGGTGCAAGAGACCCAGTACTTC	CASSLTVGVQETQYF
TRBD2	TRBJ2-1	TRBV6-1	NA	TGTGCCACCGGACTAGCGGGAGATCAGTTCTTC	CATGLAGDQFF
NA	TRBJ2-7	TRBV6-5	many	TGTGCCAGCAGTTACACGGGCCTCTCCGAGCAGTACTTC	CASSYTGLSEQYF
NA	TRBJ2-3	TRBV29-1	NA	TGCAGCGTTGGGACAAGCACAGATACGCAGTATTTT	CSVGTSTDTQYF
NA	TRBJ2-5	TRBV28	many	TGTGCCAGCAGTTTATCTTTAATGGGGGTCGGGACCCAGTACTTC	CASSLSLMGVGTQYF
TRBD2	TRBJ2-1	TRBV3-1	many	TGTGCCAGCAGCCCCAGCGCAGCGGGAGGCTACAATGAGCAGTTCTTC	CASSPSAAGGYNEQFF
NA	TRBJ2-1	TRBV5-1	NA	TGCGCCAGCAGCCTCGATTATCAAAGAGGCAATGAGCAGTTCTTC	CASSLDYQRGNEQFF
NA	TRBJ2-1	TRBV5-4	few	TGTGCCAGCAGTCTAAGTTCGAGTGAGCAGTTCTTC	CASSLSSSEQFF
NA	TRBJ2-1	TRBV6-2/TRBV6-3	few	TGTGCCAGCACCCGACGAGAAAACAATGAGCAGTTCTTC	CASTRRENNEQFF
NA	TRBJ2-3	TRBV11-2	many	TGTGCCAGCAGCCGCCCTGAGGAGACGCAGTATTTT	CASSRPEETQYF
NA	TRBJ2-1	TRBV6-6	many	TGTGCCAGCAGTTACTCCAATGAGCAGTTCTTC	CASSYSNEQFF
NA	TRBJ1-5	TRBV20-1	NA	TGCAGTGCTATGGGGGGGGGGACTAATCAGCCCCAGCATTTT	CSAMGGGTNQPQHF
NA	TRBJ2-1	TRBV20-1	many	TGCAGTGCTTCCGCGGGGCTCTACAATGAGCAGTTCTTC	CSASAGLYNEQFF
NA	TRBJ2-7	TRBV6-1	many	TGTGCCAGCAGTTTTACCTACGAGCAGTACTTC	CASSFTYEQYF